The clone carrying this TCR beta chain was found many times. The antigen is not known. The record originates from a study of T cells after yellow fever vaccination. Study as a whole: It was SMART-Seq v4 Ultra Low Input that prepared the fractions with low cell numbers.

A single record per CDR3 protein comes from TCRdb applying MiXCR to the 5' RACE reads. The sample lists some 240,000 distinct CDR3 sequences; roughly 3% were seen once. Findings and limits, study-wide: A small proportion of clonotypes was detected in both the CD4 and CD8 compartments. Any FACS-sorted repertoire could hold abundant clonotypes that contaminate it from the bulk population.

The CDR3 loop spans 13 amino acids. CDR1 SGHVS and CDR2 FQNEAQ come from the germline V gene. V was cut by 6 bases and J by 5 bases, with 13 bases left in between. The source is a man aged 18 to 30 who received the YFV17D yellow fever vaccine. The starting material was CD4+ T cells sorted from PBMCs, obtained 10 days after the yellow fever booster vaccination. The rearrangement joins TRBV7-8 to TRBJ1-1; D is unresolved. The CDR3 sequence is CASSLRTGTEAFF. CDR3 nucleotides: TGTGCCAGCAGTCTTCGGACGGGAACTGAAGCTTTCTTT.